This TCR beta chain was obtained from a study of tissue T cells after allogeneic stem cell transplantation. This table comes from immunoSEQ multiplex PCR, and its TCRdb copy is limited to in-frame clones, with some not included. The sample consists of approximately 12,000 clones, less than 85% of them appearing once. As regards this clone: Antigen: not known.

Germline V gene sequence: CDR1 SGHTA, CDR2 FQGNSA. The CDR3 runs 13 residues. J was trimmed by 3 bases and V by 4 bases; bases with no gene match: 2. Study-level results: Sampling depth was limited, and the cohort was small and clinically varied. Only a limited share of tissue TCRs appeared in blood or spleen. Shared clones across patients were few; motif clustering revealed tissue-specific shared signatures.

V gene TRBV7-2 combines with J gene TRBJ2-5; 7 positions match TRBD1. This receptor was identified in a woman aged 18 to 50 with breast cancer. The specimen comprised tissue from the right colon, sampled at autopsy. CDR3 DNA sequence: TGTGCCAGCAGCTCCACAGGGGAAGAGACCCAGTACTTC. Encoded protein: CASSSTGEETQYF.